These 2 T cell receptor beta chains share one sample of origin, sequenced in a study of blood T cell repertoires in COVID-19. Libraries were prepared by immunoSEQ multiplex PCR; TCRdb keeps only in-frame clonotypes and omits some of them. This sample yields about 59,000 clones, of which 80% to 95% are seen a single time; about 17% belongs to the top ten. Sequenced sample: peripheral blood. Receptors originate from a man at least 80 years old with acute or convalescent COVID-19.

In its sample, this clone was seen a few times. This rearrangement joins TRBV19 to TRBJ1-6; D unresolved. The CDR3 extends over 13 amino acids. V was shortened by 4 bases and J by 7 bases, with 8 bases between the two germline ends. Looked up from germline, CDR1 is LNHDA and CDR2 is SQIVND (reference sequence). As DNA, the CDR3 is TGTGCCAGTAGTAAGGAGGACAATTCACCCCTCCACTTT. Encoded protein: CASSKEDNSPLHF.

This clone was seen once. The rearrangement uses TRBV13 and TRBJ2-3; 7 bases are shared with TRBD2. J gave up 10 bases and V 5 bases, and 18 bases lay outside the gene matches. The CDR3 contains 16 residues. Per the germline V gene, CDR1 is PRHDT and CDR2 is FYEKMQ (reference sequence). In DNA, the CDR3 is TGTGCCAGCAGCACTAGGGTCCTAGCGGTCGCGGGGCCGCAGTATTTT. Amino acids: CASSTRVLAVAGPQYF.